Described below is a single TCR beta chain sequence and its context. The entry originates in a study of blood T cell repertoires in COVID-19. Trimming took 0 bases from V and 2 from J, leaving 11 bases between them. The CDR3 is made up of 16 amino acids. Germline V gene data show CDR1 as MRHNA and CDR2 as SNTAGT. How the authors handled the data: Estimates of nucleated cell counts were drawn from the amplification of reference gene primers. Repertoires were generated with immunoSEQ multiplex PCR, while TCRdb's copy carries only in-frame clones and drops some. V and J calls and clone size are given by that table; D and trimming were obtained from the DNA. This table holds just under 60,000 clones, 85% to 90% found once.

Sequencing was done on a sample of peripheral blood. The J gene is TRBJ1-5, the V gene TRBV6-4; the D is unclear. This receptor was identified in a human donor with active COVID-19. The donor label of this sample is uncertain. CDR3: CASSDSGGMGNQPQHF. DNA of the CDR3: TGTGCCAGCAGTGACTCGGGAGGGATGGGCAATCAGCCCCAGCATTTT.